This TCR beta chain emerged from a study of blood T cell repertoires in COVID-19. Study as a whole: Samples taken during acute and convalescent COVID-19 were collected in the United States, Italy and Spain. Sample material is recorded as cDNA or gDNA derived from T cells, B-cell-depleted T cells, or PBMCs.

Authors' methods: Amplification of reference gene primers provided the estimated nucleated cell counts. Measured with immunoSEQ multiplex PCR; TCRdb has only the in-frame clones, and not every one. V, J and clone size reflect that table, while D and trimming were determined from the DNA. The data show approximately 220,000 clones, less than 90% seen once. The CDR3 covers 12 residues. The V gene's germline CDR1 is LGHDT and CDR2 YNNKEL (reference sequence). V gave up 4 bases and J gave up 4 bases, with 8 bases separating them. V usage is TRBV3-1 (or the pseudogene TRBV3-2) and J usage is TRBJ2-7; perhaps TRBD2 as D (5 bases). The sequencing input was peripheral blood. The receptor was isolated from a woman in her sixties who had recovered from COVID-19. This chain's CDR3 is CASSPRGYEQYF. The CDR3 DNA follows: TGTGCCAGCAGCCCACGGGGTTACGAGCAGTACTTC.